The entry that follows covers one TCR beta chain sequence. In its sample, this clonotype was seen many times. Its specific antigen is unknown. It has no much larger one-base neighbor in the sample; base qualities were not kept. The CDR3, from cysteine to phenylalanine, totals 15 residues. Only the CDR3 part of the read is kept: 45 bases, read in frame from the first base. Clipping removes 5 bases from V and 5 bases from J, with 8 as the unmatched junction base count. Reading the germline V gene gives CDR1 SGHTA and CDR2 FQGNSA. The treatment or condition tag for this specimen amounts to: live attenuated yellow fever vaccine strain. A standard Ficoll-Paque protocol was used to isolate PBMCs from peripheral blood. Dynabeads CD4 and CD8 positive selection kits were used to isolate CD4 and CD8 T-cell fractions. TriZol was used to extract RNA from bulk PBMCs, CD4 and CD8 fractions, and dextramer-positive and dextramer-negative fractions.

TCR cDNA was synthesized by 5'RACE template switching, through which a universal primer site and unique molecular identifiers were introduced. cDNA synthesis was primed from both the TCR alpha and TCR beta constant segments. Library amplification involved two PCR steps, and the second step added sample barcodes and sequencing adapters. Sequencing of libraries was done on Illumina HiSeq 2500 (2x100 bp) or NovaSeq (2x150 bp). Turning to the authors' computational methods: Reads were demultiplexed and collapsed into UMI consensus sequences with MIGEC, and V(D)J alignment was performed with MiXCR. Clonotypes responding to the vaccine were identified with edgeR on replicate PBMC samples, with the criteria of FDR below 0.01 and a log2 fold change above 5 up to day 15. Each bulk clonotype was labeled CD4 or CD8 based on which sequenced repertoire, CD4 or CD8, contained the clonotype at higher abundance. The public sequencing data were trimmed at Q25 with fastp and processed into clonotypes with MiXCR by TCRdb, which kept only in-frame beta chains. Every entry covers one CDR3 protein and lists the most common genes and DNA from its rows. The V and J calls shown here were made by TCRdb, not taken from the authors' results. For this sample the table gives some 150,000 distinct CDR3 sequences, of which roughly 6.7% were detected only once. Approximately 0.61% of the sample comes from the top ten.

The data are from a study of T cells after yellow fever vaccination (dated by TCRdb to the late 2010s). For the wider study: The SMART-Seq v4 Ultra Low Input RNA kit was used to prepare libraries from fractions with low cell numbers. Blood was collected at multiple timepoints before and after primary and secondary immunization, and bulk PBMC replicates and cell subsets were isolated. The cohort comprised two healthy male donors, one aged 18 to 29 and one aged 30 to 39 years. Bulk TCR alpha and beta repertoires were sequenced longitudinally to track T-cell clones before and after primary and booster YFV17D yellow fever vaccination.

General study outcomes and caveats: Because abundant contaminating clonotypes from the bulk population could be contained in FACS-sorted repertoires, computational filtering was required. Because only two donors were included in the study, the extent to which the findings can be generalized is limited. Most clones expanded after primary vaccination (around 96% of CD4 and around 89% of CD8) were re-detected after the booster, suggesting that broad memory maintenance occurred. The secondary T-cell response was found to be weaker but faster than the primary response, with a peak reached on day 5 rather than on day 15. A small share of clonotypes occurred in both CD4 and CD8 compartments, likely arising from convergent recombination.

Rearrangement joined TRBV7-2 to TRBJ2-2; 7 nucleotides in the junction match TRBD2. The material was CD4+ T cells sorted from PBMCs, obtained 10 days after the yellow fever booster vaccination. The receptor was derived from a young man who received the YFV17D yellow fever vaccine. The bases are TGTGCCAGCAGCGGCCCGGGACTACGAACCGGGGAGCTGTTTTTT. This translates into CASSGPGLRTGELFF.